The clone carrying this T cell receptor (beta chain) appeared many times. The antigen is not known. TCRdb re-analysed the reads in MiXCR, keeping a single row per CDR3 protein. Of some 300,000 distinct CDR3 sequences detected, roughly an eighth appear once; the ten largest clones hold around 8.1%. This entry comes from a study of T cell repertoires in cytomegalovirus infection. On the study more broadly: It can be stated that public TCR beta signatures indicated CMV infection as well as a matching HLA type.

Study-wide findings and caveats: Pooled public TCR beta family frequency picked out CMV carriers with the relevant HLA. HLA-C-restricted TCR beta clonotypes specific for CMV led the ex vivo response.

This sequence originates from a human donor in good health (CMV status not recorded). Some clones in this sample may be carry-over from other donors' samples. The sample taken for sequencing was PBMCs.

As DNA, the CDR3 is TGTGCCAGCAGCTTAACTAGCGGGGGGGCCGGGGAGACCCAGTACTTC. It encodes CASSLTSGGAGETQYF. The chain joins TRBV7-2 to TRBJ2-5; 13 bases agree with TRBD2. CDR1 SGHTA and CDR2 FQGNSA come from the germline V gene. With V trimmed by 2 bases and J by 5 bases, 5 bases remained unmatched. This CDR3 contains 16 residues.